This TCR beta chain was sequenced during a study of memory CD4+ T cells and cytomegalovirus serostatus. Authors' analysis steps: After removing out-of-frame reads, around 2 million distinct TCRbeta sequences remained. Libraries were prepared by immunoSEQ multiplex PCR; TCRdb keeps only in-frame clonotypes and omits some of them. That table gives V, J and clone size, and the DNA gave D and trimming. The data contain about 42,000 clones, 65% to 80% of them singletons. Points on this clone: Its cognate antigen is unknown.

Overall study results and limits: CD4+ memory repertoires contained about two fifths of the 164 reported CMV TCRbeta sequences.

Single viable CD3+CD4+CD8-CD45RO+ cells were sorted as the memory CD4+ T cells. Serum IgG to CMV pp150, pp28, p38 and p52 defined serostatus. Positive selection with CD4 microbeads enriched total CD4+ T cells. CDR3 length: 15 amino acids. Germline V gene sequence: CDR1 SGHRS, CDR2 YFSETQ. V gave up 4 bases and J gave up 6 bases, with 20 bases separating them. The chain carries TRBV5-1 and TRBJ2-7; no firm D call. The material sequenced was memory CD4+ T cells from blood. The sequence was obtained from an adult in good health and CMV-seronegative. CDR3 nucleotide sequence: TGCGCCAGCAGCCCTCCACTCGAAGTAACGGGCGAGCAGTACTTC. Translation gives CASSPPLEVTGEQYF.